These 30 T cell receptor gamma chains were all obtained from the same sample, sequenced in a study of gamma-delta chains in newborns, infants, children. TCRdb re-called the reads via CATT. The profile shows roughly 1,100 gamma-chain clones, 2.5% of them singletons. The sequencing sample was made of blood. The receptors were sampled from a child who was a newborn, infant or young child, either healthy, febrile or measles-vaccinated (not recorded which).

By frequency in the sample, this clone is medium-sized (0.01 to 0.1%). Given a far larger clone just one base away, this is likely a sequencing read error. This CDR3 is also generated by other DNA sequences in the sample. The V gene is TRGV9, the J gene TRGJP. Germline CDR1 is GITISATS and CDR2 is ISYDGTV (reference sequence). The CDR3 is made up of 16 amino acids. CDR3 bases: TGTGCCCTGTGGGAGGTGCAAGAGTTGGGCAAAAAAATCAAGGTATTT. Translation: CALWEVQELGKKIKVF.

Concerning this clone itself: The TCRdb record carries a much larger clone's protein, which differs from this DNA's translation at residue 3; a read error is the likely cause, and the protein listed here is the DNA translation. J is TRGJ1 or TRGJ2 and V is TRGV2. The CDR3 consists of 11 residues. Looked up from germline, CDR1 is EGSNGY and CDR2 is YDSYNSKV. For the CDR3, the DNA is TGTGCCCCCTGGGACGGGGAGAAGAAACTCTTT. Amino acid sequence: CAPWDGEKKLF.

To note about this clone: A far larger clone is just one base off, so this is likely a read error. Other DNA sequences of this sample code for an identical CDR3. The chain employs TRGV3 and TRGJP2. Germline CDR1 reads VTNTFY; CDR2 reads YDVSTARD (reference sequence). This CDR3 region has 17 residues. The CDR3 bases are TGCGCCACCTGGGACAGGACCGGTGGTAGTAGTGATTGGATCAAGACGTTT. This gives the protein CATWDRTGGSSDWIKTF.

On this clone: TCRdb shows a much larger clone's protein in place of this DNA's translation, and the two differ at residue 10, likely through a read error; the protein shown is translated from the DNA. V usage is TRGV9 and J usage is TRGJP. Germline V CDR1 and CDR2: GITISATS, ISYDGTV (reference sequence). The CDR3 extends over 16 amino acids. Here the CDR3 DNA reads TGTGCCTTGTGGGATTTTCAAGAGTTGAGCAAAAAAATCAAGGTATTT. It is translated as CALWDFQELSKKIKVF.

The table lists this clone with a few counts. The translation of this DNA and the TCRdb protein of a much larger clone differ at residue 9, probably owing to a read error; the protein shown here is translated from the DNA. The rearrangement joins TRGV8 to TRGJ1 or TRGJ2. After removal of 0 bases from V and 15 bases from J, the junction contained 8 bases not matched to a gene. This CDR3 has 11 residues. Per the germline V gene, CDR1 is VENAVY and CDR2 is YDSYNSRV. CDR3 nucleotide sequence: TGTGCCACCTGGGATAGGCCGGAGAGACTCTTT. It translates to CATWDRPERLF.

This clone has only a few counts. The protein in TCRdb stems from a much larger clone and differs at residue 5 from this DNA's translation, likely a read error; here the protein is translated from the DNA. CDR3 amino acids: CATWGGQSVSDWIKTF. The CDR3 nucleotides read TGTGCCACCTGGGGCGGGCAATCGGTTAGTGATTGGATCAAGACGTTT. V usage is TRGV2 and J usage is TRGJP2. This CDR3 has 16 amino acids. Germline loops: CDR1 EGSNGY, CDR2 YDSYNSKV.

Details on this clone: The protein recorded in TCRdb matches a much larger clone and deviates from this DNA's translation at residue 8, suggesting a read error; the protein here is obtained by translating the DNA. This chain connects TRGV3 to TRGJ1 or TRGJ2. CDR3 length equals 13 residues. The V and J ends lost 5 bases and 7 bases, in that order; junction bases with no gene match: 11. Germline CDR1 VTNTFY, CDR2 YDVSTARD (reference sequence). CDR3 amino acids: CATWARRPYKKLF. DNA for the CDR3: TGTGCCACCTGGGCCCGCCGGCCGTATAAGAAACTCTTT.

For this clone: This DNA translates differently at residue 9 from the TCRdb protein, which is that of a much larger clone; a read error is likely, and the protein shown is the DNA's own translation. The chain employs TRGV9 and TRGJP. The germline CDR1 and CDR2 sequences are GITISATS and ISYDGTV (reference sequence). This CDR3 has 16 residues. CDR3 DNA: TGTGCCTTGTGGGAGGAGGGGGAGTCGGGCAAAAAAATCAAGGTATTT. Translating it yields CALWEEGESGKKIKVF.

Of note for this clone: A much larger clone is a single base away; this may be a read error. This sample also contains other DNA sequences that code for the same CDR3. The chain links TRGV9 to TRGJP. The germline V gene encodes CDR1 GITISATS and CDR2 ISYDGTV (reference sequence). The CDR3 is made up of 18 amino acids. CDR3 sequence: CALWEVHVQELGKKIKVF. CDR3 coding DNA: TGTGCCCTGTGGGAGGTGCATGTACAAGAGTTGGGCAAAAAAATCAAGGTATTT.

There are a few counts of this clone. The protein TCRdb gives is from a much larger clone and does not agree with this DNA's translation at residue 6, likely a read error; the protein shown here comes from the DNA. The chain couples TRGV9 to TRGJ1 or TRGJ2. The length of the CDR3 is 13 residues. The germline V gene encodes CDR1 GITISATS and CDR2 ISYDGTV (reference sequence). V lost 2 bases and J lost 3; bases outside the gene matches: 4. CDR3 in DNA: TGTGCCTTGTGGGAGGCGCCTTATTATAAGAAACTCTTT. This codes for CALWEAPYYKKLF.

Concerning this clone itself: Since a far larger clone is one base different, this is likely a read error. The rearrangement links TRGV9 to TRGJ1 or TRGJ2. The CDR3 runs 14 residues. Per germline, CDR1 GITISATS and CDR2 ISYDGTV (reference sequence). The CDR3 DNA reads TGTGCCTCGTGGGAGGTGCAGGTGGGTTATAAGAAACTCTTT. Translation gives CASWEVQVGYKKLF.

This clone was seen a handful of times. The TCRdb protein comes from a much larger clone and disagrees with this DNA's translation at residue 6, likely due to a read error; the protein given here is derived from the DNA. CDR3 amino acids: CATWDGGVQDYKKLF. CDR3 sequence (DNA): TGTGCCACCTGGGATGGCGGCGTCCAAGATTATAAGAAACTCTTT. The rearrangement joins TRGV8 to TRGJ1 or TRGJ2. Per the germline V gene, CDR1 is VENAVY and CDR2 is YDSYNSRV. The length of the CDR3 is 15 residues. V was clipped by 3 bases and J by 5 bases; unmatched bases: 13.

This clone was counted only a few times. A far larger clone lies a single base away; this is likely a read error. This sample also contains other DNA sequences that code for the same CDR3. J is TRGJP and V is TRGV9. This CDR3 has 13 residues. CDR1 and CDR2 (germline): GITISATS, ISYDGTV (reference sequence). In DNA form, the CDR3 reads TGCGCCTTGTGGGAGTTGGGCAAAAAAATCAAGGTATTT. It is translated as CALWELGKKIKVF.

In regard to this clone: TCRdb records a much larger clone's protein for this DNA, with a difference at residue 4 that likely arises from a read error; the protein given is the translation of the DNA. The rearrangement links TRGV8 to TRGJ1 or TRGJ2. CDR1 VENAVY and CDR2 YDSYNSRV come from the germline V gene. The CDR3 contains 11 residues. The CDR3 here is CATGDGRKKLF. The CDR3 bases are TGTGCCACCGGGGATGGACGCAAGAAACTCTTT.

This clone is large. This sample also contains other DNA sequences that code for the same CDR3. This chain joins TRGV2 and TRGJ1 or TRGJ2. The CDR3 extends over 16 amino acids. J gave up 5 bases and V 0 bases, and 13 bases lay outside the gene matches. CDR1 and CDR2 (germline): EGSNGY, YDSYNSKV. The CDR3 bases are TGTGCCACCTGGGACGGGACGAACCCCATACATTATAAGAAACTCTTT. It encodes CATWDGTNPIHYKKLF.

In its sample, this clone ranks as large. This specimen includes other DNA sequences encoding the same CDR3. The CDR3 here is CALYSPYKKLF. As DNA, the CDR3 is TGTGCCTTGTACTCGCCTTATAAGAAACTCTTT. V and J are TRGV9 and TRGJ1 or TRGJ2. Germline V gene data show CDR1 as GITISATS and CDR2 as ISYDGTV (reference sequence). This CDR3 spans 11 amino acids. Trimming removed 8 bases from V and 6 bases from J; junction bases left unmatched: 7.

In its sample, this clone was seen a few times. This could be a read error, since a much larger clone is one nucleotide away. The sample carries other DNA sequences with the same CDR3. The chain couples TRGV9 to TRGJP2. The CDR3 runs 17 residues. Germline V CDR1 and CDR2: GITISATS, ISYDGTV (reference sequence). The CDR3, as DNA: TGTGCCTTGTGGGGCCCTATACGGGGGTTTAGTGATTGGATCAAGACATTT. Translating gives CALWGPIRGFSDWIKTF.

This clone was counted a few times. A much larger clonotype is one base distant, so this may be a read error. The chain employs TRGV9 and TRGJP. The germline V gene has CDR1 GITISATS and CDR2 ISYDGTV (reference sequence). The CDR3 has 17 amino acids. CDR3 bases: TGTGCCTCGTGGGAGGTGCAGGTAGGGTTGGGCAAAAAAATCAAGGTATTT. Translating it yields CASWEVQVGLGKKIKVF.

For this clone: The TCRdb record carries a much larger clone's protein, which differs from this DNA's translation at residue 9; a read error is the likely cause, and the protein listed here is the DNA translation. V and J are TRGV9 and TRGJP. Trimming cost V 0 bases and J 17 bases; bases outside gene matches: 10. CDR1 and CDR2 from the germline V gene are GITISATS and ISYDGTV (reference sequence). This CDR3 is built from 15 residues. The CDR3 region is CALWEVRGGEKIKVF. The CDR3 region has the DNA TGTGCCTTGTGGGAGGTGCGGGGTGGGGAAAAAATCAAGGTATTT.

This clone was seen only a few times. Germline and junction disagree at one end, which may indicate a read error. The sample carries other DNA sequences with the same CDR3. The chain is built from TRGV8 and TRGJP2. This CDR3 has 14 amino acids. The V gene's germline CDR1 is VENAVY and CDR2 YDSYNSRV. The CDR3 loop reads CATWDYSSDWIKTF. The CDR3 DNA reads TGCGCCACCTGGGACTATAGTAGTGACTGGATCAAGACGTTT.

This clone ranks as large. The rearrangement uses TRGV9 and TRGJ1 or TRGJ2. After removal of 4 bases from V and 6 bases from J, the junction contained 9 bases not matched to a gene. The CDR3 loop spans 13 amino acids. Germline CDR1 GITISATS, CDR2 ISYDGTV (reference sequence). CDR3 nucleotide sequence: TGTGCCTTGTGGGAACGCCGCCCTTATAAGAAACTCTTT. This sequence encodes CALWERRPYKKLF.

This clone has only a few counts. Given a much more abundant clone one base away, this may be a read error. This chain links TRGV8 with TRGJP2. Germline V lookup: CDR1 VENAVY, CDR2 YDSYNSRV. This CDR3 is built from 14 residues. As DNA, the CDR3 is TGTGCCACCTGGGACTATAGTAGTGGTTGGATCAAGACGTTT. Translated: CATWDYSSGWIKTF.

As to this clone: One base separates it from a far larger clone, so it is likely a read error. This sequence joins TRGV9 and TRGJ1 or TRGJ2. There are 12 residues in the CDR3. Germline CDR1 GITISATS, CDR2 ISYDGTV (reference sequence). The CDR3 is CALWGVHYKKLF. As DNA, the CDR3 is TGTGCCTTGTGGGGGGTGCATTATAAGAAACTCTTT.

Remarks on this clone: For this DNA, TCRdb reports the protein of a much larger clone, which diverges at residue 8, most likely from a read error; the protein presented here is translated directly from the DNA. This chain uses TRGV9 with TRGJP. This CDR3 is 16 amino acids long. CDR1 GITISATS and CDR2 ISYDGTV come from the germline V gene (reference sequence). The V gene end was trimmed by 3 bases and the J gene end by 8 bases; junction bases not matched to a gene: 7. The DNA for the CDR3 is TGTGCCTTGTGGGAGCCTTCGAAGTTGGGCAAAAAAATCAAGGTATTT. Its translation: CALWEPSKLGKKIKVF.

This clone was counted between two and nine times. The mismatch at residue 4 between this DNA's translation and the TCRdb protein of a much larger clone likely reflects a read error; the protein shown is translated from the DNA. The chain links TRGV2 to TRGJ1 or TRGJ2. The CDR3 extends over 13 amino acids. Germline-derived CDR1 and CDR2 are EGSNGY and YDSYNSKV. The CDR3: CATRDVLYYKKLF. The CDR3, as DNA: TGTGCCACCCGGGACGTCCTTTATTATAAGAAACTCTTT.

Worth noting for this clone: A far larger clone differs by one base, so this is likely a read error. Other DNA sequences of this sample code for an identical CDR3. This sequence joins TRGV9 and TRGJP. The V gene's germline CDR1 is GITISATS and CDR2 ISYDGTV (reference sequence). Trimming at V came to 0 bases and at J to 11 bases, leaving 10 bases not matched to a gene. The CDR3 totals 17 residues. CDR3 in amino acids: CALWEVRVKLGKKIKVF. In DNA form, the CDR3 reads TGTGCCTTGTGGGAGGTGCGGGTCAAGCTGGGCAAAAAAATCAAGGTATTT.

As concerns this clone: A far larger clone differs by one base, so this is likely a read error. The CDR3 spells CALWKDPNYYKKLF. DNA for the CDR3: TGTGCCTTGTGGAAGGATCCGAATTATTATAAGAAACTCTTT. The chain carries TRGV9 and TRGJ1 or TRGJ2. Looked up from germline, CDR1 is GITISATS and CDR2 is ISYDGTV (reference sequence). The J segment lost 0 bases and the V segment lost 6 bases, leaving 8 bases of the junction unmatched. The length of the CDR3 is 14 residues.

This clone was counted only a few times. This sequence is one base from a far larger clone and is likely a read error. The CDR3 here is CATWDVLYYKKLF. The CDR3 DNA is TGTGCCACCTGGGACGTCCTATATTATAAGAAACTCTTT. The chain uses TRGV2 and TRGJ1 or TRGJ2. The germline gives CDR1 EGSNGY, CDR2 YDSYNSKV. J was trimmed by 4 bases and V by 2 bases; bases with no gene match: 5. The CDR3 is 13 amino acids.

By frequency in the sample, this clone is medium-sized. The CDR3 spells CALWDPPFRKKLF. The CDR3 DNA is TGTGCCTTGTGGGACCCCCCCTTTCGTAAGAAACTCTTT. The V call is TRGV9, the J call TRGJ1 or TRGJ2. Germline trimming cut 4 bases from V and 9 bases from J; bases unmatched to any gene: 12. CDR3 length: 13 residues. The germline V gene encodes CDR1 GITISATS and CDR2 ISYDGTV (reference sequence).

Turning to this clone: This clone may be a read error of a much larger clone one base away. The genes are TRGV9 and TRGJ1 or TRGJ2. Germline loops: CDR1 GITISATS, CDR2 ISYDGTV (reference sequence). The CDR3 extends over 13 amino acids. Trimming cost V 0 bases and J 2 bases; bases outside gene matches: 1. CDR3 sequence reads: CALWEVHYYKKLF. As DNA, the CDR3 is TGTGCCTTGTGGGAGGTGCATTATTATAAGAAACTCTTT.